Following are 15 T cell receptor beta chains from one sample sequenced in a study of glioma-infiltrating T cells. TCR alpha and beta CDR3 regions were amplified from RNA using iRepertoire nested multiplex PCR. A single record per CDR3 protein comes from TCRdb applying MiXCR to the multiplex PCR reads. The sample includes 300,000 to 450,000 distinct CDR3 sequences, 35% to 45% of them seen just once. Sequencing input: glioma tissue, nonneoplastic brain tissue, or PBMCs (not recorded which). The receptors here all came from a human donor with low-grade glioma or glioblastoma, undergoing nonglioma brain surgery, or in good health (not recorded which).

This clonotype was picked up a small number of times. The chain links TRBV28 to TRBJ2-4; weak D call: TRBD1 (5 bases). The CDR3 contains 14 residues. Germline assignment: CDR1 MDHEN and CDR2 SYDVKM. Trimming took 3 bases from V and 1 from J, leaving 7 bases between them. As DNA, the CDR3 is TGTGCCAGCAGTTTCAGGGTGGCCAAAAACATTCAGTACTTC. Its protein product is CASSFRVAKNIQYF. Combining the CDR3 with reference TRBV28 and TRBJ2-4 gives the whole variable domain DVKVTQSSRYLVKRTGEKVFLECVQDMDHENMFWYRQDPGLGLRLIYFSYDVKMKEKGDIPEGYSVSREKKERFSLILESASTNQTSMYLCASSFRVAKNIQYFGAGTRLSVL.

As for this clonotype: Because it lacks the conserved phenylalanine or tryptophan at the end, this CDR3 is likely a read error. This chain uses TRBV15 with TRBJ1-2; maybe TRBD1 (5 bases). The V gene's germline CDR1 is LNHNV and CDR2 YYDKDF (reference sequence). This CDR3 region has 13 residues. V lost 5 bases and J 2 bases, leaving 9 bases between the germline ends. The CDR3 coding sequence is TGTGCCACCAGCGGGCAGGGAAACTATGGCTACACCCTC. Residues: CATSGQGNYGYTL.

In regard to this clonotype: This may stem from a read error, because a much larger clone lies one nucleotide away. This chain joins TRBV20-1 and TRBJ1-6; 7 nucleotides match TRBD1. Looked up from germline, CDR1 is DFQATT and CDR2 is SNEGSKA (reference sequence). J lost 7 bases, V lost 1 base, and 4 bases had no gene match. The CDR3 consists of 14 residues. CDR3 protein: CSARGQGRNSPLHF. CDR3 bases: TGCAGTGCTAGAGGACAGGGTCGAAATTCACCCCTCCACTTT.

In regard to this clonotype: A much larger clone differs by one base, so this may be a read error. The chain combines TRBV6-5 with TRBJ1-6; D is undetermined. The CDR3 runs 13 residues. Trimming took off 1 base at V and 8 bases at J, with 6 bases between the two ends. From germline, CDR1 is MNHEY and CDR2 SVGAGI. As DNA, the CDR3 is TGTGCCAGCAGTTACTATTTCGATTCACCCCTCCACTTT. Encoded protein: CASSYYFDSPLHF.

This clonotype has a handful of counts. The chain has TRBV20-1 and TRBJ2-1; D tentatively reads TRBD1 or TRBD2 (5 bases each). From germline, CDR1 is DFQATT and CDR2 SNEGSKA (reference sequence). The CDR3 covers 16 residues. V shed 2 bases and J shed 0 bases, with 14 bases lying between them. The CDR3 coding sequence is TGCAGTGCTAGATCCGGGGACGCCCGCTCCTACAATGAGCAGTTCTTC. As protein: CSARSGDARSYNEQFF.

The chain uses TRBV7-6 and TRBJ2-3; D may be TRBD2 (6 bases). V lost 8 bases and J 3 bases, leaving 15 bases between the germline ends. The germline gives CDR1 SGHVS, CDR2 FNYEAQ. The CDR3 covers 14 residues. The CDR3 DNA reads TGTGCCAGCCGGGACGGGAGTGGAACAGATACGCAGTATTTT. This translates into CASRDGSGTDTQYF.

The V gene is TRBV19, the J gene TRBJ2-7; 12 bases are shared with TRBD2. CDR3 size: 14 residues. Unmatched junction bases numbered 2, after V lost 5 bases and J lost 3 bases. From germline, CDR1 is LNHDA and CDR2 SQIVND (reference sequence). The CDR3 here is CASSWTSGNYEQYF. CDR3 coding DNA: TGTGCCAGTAGTTGGACTAGCGGGAACTACGAGCAGTACTTC.

This clonotype was observed a handful of times. Written as DNA, the CDR3 is TGCAGTGCTAGCCCGGGGGGTGTCACCTACGAGCAGTACTTC. Translating gives CSASPGGVTYEQYF. This rearrangement joins TRBV20-1 to TRBJ2-7, with 7 nucleotides matching TRBD2. V shed 3 bases, J shed 2 bases, and the junction held 7 bases outside the gene matches. This CDR3 is 14 amino acids long. Germline V lookup: CDR1 DFQATT, CDR2 SNEGSKA (reference sequence).

This clonotype was counted many times. The chain recombines TRBV4-3 with TRBJ2-3; D is unresolved. In germline, CDR1 is LGHNA, CDR2 YSLEER. This CDR3 contains 13 residues. Trimming removed 0 bases at V and 11 bases at J, with 12 bases between. Here the CDR3 reads CASSQDLDNKQYF. CDR3 DNA: TGCGCCAGCAGCCAAGATCTAGATAACAAGCAGTATTTT.

The chain links TRBV11-2 to TRBJ2-1, with 11 bases that match TRBD2. Trimming at V came to 5 bases and at J to 4 bases, leaving 7 bases not matched to a gene. There are 16 residues in the CDR3. The V gene's germline CDR1 is SGHAT and CDR2 FQNNGV. CDR3 sequence (DNA): TGTGCCAGCAGCCGGAGAGGGACTAGCGGATACAATGAGCAGTTCTTC. Its protein is CASSRRGTSGYNEQFF.

The V gene is TRBV27, the J gene TRBJ2-1; D is unclear. The CDR3 is 16 amino acids. Germline V gene lookup returns CDR1 MNHEY and CDR2 SMNVEV (reference sequence). Trimming shortened V by 5 bases and J by 3 bases, and 17 bases separated the two germline ends. As DNA, the CDR3 is TGTGCCAGCAGTCCGCTAGAACATGGCGGCTACAATGAGCAGTTCTTC. Protein sequence: CASSPLEHGGYNEQFF.

A note on this clonotype: One base away lies a much larger clone, so this may be a sequencing read error. Because it lacks the conserved phenylalanine or tryptophan at the end, this CDR3 is likely a read error. The chain employs TRBV25-1 and TRBJ2-3, with D possibly TRBD2 on 5 matching bases. The germline V and J ends were trimmed by 5 bases and 2 bases, with 14 bases remaining between them. The length of the CDR3 is 15 residues. Germline V gene lookup returns CDR1 MGHDK and CDR2 SYGVNS. The CDR3 nucleotides are TGTGCCAGCAGTCGGGGAGACTATTACACAGATACGCAGTATTCT. Amino acid sequence: CASSRGDYYTDTQYS.

Worth noting for this clonotype: The junction and the germline gene differ at one end; a read error may be behind it. The rearrangement links TRBV7-2 to TRBJ1-3; D is uncertain. The CDR3 runs 14 residues. CDR1 and CDR2 (germline): SGHTA, FQGNSA. CDR3 sequence reads: CASSFPGNGNAIYF. In nucleotides, the CDR3 is TGTGCCAGCAGCTTCCCGGGGAATGGAAACGCCATATATTTT.

The rearrangement links TRBV20-1 to TRBJ2-3; D remains unclear. Trimming took 6 bases from V and 6 from J, leaving 25 bases between them. Germline CDR1 and CDR2: DFQATT and SNEGSKA (reference sequence). This CDR3 has 16 residues. In nucleotides, the CDR3 is TGCAGTGCACAATCACCTGACTTCTCGAATCGGGATACGCAGTATTTT. It specifies CSAQSPDFSNRDTQYF.

The table lists this clonotype with a count of one. The gene calls are TRBV29-1 and TRBJ2-1; 8 nucleotides line up with TRBD2. The CDR3 sequence is 16 residues long. Germline V gene sequence: CDR1 SQVTM, CDR2 ANQGSEA. V was pared by 6 bases and J by 7 bases, with 17 bases of the junction left unmatched. The CDR3 spells CSVPTPPGGPLNEQFF. CDR3 nucleotides: TGCAGCGTCCCCACCCCCCCGGGAGGGCCTCTGAATGAGCAGTTCTTC.